A selection of T cell receptor beta chains follows, all from one sample in a study of T cells in Graves' hyperthyroidism and ophthalmopathy. TCRdb re-called the multiplex PCR reads through MiXCR, storing one row per CDR3 protein. Of about 380,000 distinct CDR3 sequences listed, roughly 14% are singletons. Sequencing was performed on blood. These receptors came from a young man with Graves' hyperthyroidism that later progressed to Graves' ophthalmopathy. The CDR3 runs from the conserved cysteine through the conserved F or W. Fields, in order: D gene, V gene, J gene, clone size, CDR3 protein, CDR3 DNA. A D gene is named only where the DNA matches it firmly. Clone size appears in some rows only: once, few, many, or a class for an expanded clone.

d_call: .
v_call: TRBV28
j_call: TRBJ2-4
clone_size: .
cdr3_aa: CASSLKGLAKNIQYF
cdr3_nt: TGTGCCAGCAGTCTCAAGGGTCTAGCCAAAAACATTCAGTACTTC

d_call: TRBD1
v_call: TRBV11-2
j_call: TRBJ2-4
clone_size: .
cdr3_aa: CASSLAGQGVWNIQYF
cdr3_nt: TGTGCCAGCAGCTTAGCGGGACAGGGGGTGTGGAACATTCAGTACTTC

d_call: .
v_call: TRBV4-2
j_call: TRBJ2-7
clone_size: .
cdr3_aa: CASSQDLAGSGYEQYF
cdr3_nt: TGTGCCAGCAGCCAAGATTTGGCGGGGTCTGGCTACGAGCAGTACTTC

d_call: .
v_call: TRBV7-2
j_call: TRBJ1-5
clone_size: .
cdr3_aa: CASSLGQGWGQPQHF
cdr3_nt: TGTGCCAGCAGCTTAGGGCAGGGGTGGGGTCAGCCCCAGCATTTT

d_call: TRBD2
v_call: TRBV6-2/TRBV6-3
j_call: TRBJ2-3
clone_size: few
cdr3_aa: CASSTGLARDTQYF
cdr3_nt: TGTGCCAGCAGTACCGGACTAGCTCGGGATACGCAGTATTTT

d_call: .
v_call: TRBV30
j_call: TRBJ1-1
clone_size: many
cdr3_aa: CAWGRGYTEAFF
cdr3_nt: TGTGCCTGGGGCAGGGGATACACTGAAGCTTTCTTT

d_call: .
v_call: TRBV11-1
j_call: TRBJ1-1
clone_size: many
cdr3_aa: CASSRLGVMNTEAFF
cdr3_nt: TGTGCCAGCAGCCGCTTAGGAGTTATGAACACTGAAGCTTTCTTT

d_call: .
v_call: TRBV4-1
j_call: TRBJ1-1
clone_size: .
cdr3_aa: CASSQHGKNTEAFF
cdr3_nt: TGCGCCAGCAGCCAACATGGAAAGAACACTGAAGCTTTCTTT

d_call: .
v_call: TRBV4-2
j_call: TRBJ2-2
clone_size: .
cdr3_aa: CASSQAAGEGSNTGELFF
cdr3_nt: TGTGCCAGCAGCCAAGCGGCCGGGGAAGGCTCGAACACCGGGGAGCTGTTTTTT

d_call: TRBD1
v_call: TRBV12-3/TRBV12-4
j_call: TRBJ2-1
clone_size: .
cdr3_aa: CASSQRQGRDNEQFF
cdr3_nt: TGTGCCAGCAGTCAAAGACAGGGCCGTGACAATGAGCAGTTCTTC

d_call: TRBD2
v_call: TRBV12-3/TRBV12-4
j_call: TRBJ2-5
clone_size: .
cdr3_aa: CASTLPPSTSGKQETQYF
cdr3_nt: TGTGCCAGCACGTTGCCCCCTTCGACTAGCGGAAAACAAGAGACCCAGTACTTC

d_call: .
v_call: TRBV4-1
j_call: TRBJ2-2
clone_size: few
cdr3_aa: CASSQAGETDTGELFF
cdr3_nt: TGCGCCAGCAGCCAAGCGGGCGAAACGGACACCGGGGAGCTGTTTTTT

d_call: .
v_call: TRBV11-2
j_call: TRBJ2-2
clone_size: many
cdr3_aa: CASSPRTANTGELFF
cdr3_nt: TGTGCCAGCAGCCCCCGGACGGCCAACACCGGGGAGCTGTTTTTT

d_call: .
v_call: TRBV28
j_call: TRBJ1-1
clone_size: many
cdr3_aa: CASSFRGGNTEAFF
cdr3_nt: TGTGCCAGCAGTTTTAGGGGGGGGAACACTGAAGCTTTCTTT

d_call: .
v_call: TRBV3-1
j_call: TRBJ1-2
clone_size: many
cdr3_aa: CASSQEGVSYGYTF
cdr3_nt: TGTGCCAGCAGCCAAGAAGGCGTAAGCTATGGCTACACCTTC

d_call: .
v_call: TRBV10-3
j_call: TRBJ2-3
clone_size: .
cdr3_aa: CAISDGGRSTDTQYF
cdr3_nt: TGTGCCATCAGTGATGGGGGGCGAAGCACAGATACGCAGTATTTT

d_call: .
v_call: TRBV27
j_call: TRBJ2-3
clone_size: few
cdr3_aa: CASMGPVVDTQYF
cdr3_nt: TGTGCCAGCATGGGACCGGTGGTCGATACGCAGTATTTT

d_call: TRBD2
v_call: TRBV13
j_call: TRBJ2-3
clone_size: many
cdr3_aa: CASGSGGADTQYF
cdr3_nt: TGTGCCAGCGGCAGTGGGGGGGCAGATACGCAGTATTTT

d_call: .
v_call: TRBV28
j_call: TRBJ1-5
clone_size: many
cdr3_aa: CSSSPQVTGRQPQHF
cdr3_nt: TGTTCCAGCAGTCCCCAGGTCACAGGGAGACAGCCCCAGCATTTT

d_call: .
v_call: TRBV5-6
j_call: TRBJ1-5
clone_size: many
cdr3_aa: CASSRGTEGGNQPQHF
cdr3_nt: TGTGCCAGCAGTCGGGGGACTGAGGGCGGCAATCAGCCCCAGCATTTT

d_call: .
v_call: TRBV9
j_call: TRBJ1-5
clone_size: .
cdr3_aa: CASSVVGAQPQHF
cdr3_nt: TGTGCCAGCAGCGTAGTGGGGGCTCAGCCCCAGCATTTT

d_call: .
v_call: TRBV29-1
j_call: TRBJ1-1
clone_size: .
cdr3_aa: CSGDYREFDTEAFF
cdr3_nt: TGCAGCGGAGATTACAGGGAGTTTGACACTGAAGCTTTCTTT

d_call: .
v_call: TRBV28
j_call: TRBJ1-5
clone_size: many
cdr3_aa: CASSLPTGRVQPQHF
cdr3_nt: TGTGCCAGCAGTCTCCCGACGGGCAGGGTGCAGCCCCAGCATTTT

d_call: TRBD2
v_call: TRBV20-1
j_call: TRBJ2-5
clone_size: .
cdr3_aa: CSARASGGQETQYF
cdr3_nt: TGCAGTGCTAGGGCTAGCGGTGGTCAAGAGACCCAGTACTTC

d_call: .
v_call: TRBV4-1
j_call: TRBJ2-7
clone_size: few
cdr3_aa: CASSHPSRQGSYEQYF
cdr3_nt: TGCGCCAGCAGCCACCCCAGCCGGCAGGGCTCCTACGAGCAGTACTTC

d_call: TRBD2
v_call: TRBV27
j_call: TRBJ2-1
clone_size: few
cdr3_aa: CASSLRTSAAEQFF
cdr3_nt: TGTGCCAGCAGTTTGAGGACTAGCGCCGCTGAGCAGTTCTTC

d_call: .
v_call: TRBV7-6
j_call: TRBJ2-2
clone_size: .
cdr3_aa: CASSPSCGVRTGELFF
cdr3_nt: TGTGCCAGCAGCCCCTCCTGTGGGGTTAGGACCGGGGAGCTGTTTTTT

d_call: .
v_call: TRBV10-3
j_call: TRBJ1-4
clone_size: .
cdr3_aa: CAISDNEELFF
cdr3_nt: TGTGCCATCTCCGATAATGAAGAACTGTTTTTT

d_call: .
v_call: TRBV5-1
j_call: TRBJ2-1
clone_size: few
cdr3_aa: CASSPWIHHTGNEQFF
cdr3_nt: TGCGCCAGCAGCCCTTGGATTCACCACACGGGGAATGAGCAGTTCTTC

d_call: .
v_call: TRBV2
j_call: TRBJ1-1
clone_size: many
cdr3_aa: CASPDRSETEAFF
cdr3_nt: TGTGCCAGTCCCGACAGATCCGAAACTGAAGCTTTCTTT

d_call: .
v_call: TRBV12-3/TRBV12-4
j_call: TRBJ2-2
clone_size: many
cdr3_aa: CASSLLGAANTGELFF
cdr3_nt: TGTGCCAGCAGTTTGTTGGGGGCTGCGAACACCGGGGAGCTGTTTTTT

d_call: .
v_call: TRBV2
j_call: TRBJ2-1
clone_size: few
cdr3_aa: CASSLRGGQFF
cdr3_nt: TGTGCCAGCAGTCTCAGGGGAGGGCAGTTCTTC

d_call: TRBD1
v_call: TRBV6-1
j_call: TRBJ1-1
clone_size: .
cdr3_aa: CASSNRGTEAFF
cdr3_nt: TGTGCCAGCAGCAACAGGGGGACTGAAGCTTTCTTT

d_call: .
v_call: TRBV10-3
j_call: TRBJ1-2
clone_size: few
cdr3_aa: CAIPDLRYGYTF
cdr3_nt: TGTGCCATCCCGGACTTACGCTATGGCTACACCTTC

d_call: .
v_call: TRBV28
j_call: TRBJ1-5
clone_size: many
cdr3_aa: CASRKWGGNQPQHF
cdr3_nt: TGTGCCAGCAGAAAATGGGGGGGCAACCAGCCCCAGCATTTT

d_call: TRBD2
v_call: TRBV30
j_call: TRBJ2-3
clone_size: many
cdr3_aa: CAWSPAGGSDTQYF
cdr3_nt: TGTGCCTGGAGTCCCGCGGGGGGGTCTGATACGCAGTATTTT

d_call: TRBD1
v_call: TRBV19
j_call: TRBJ1-5
clone_size: .
cdr3_aa: CASSRGQGTQPQHF
cdr3_nt: TGTGCCAGTAGTCGGGGACAGGGAACACAGCCCCAGCATTTT

d_call: .
v_call: TRBV6-5
j_call: TRBJ1-1
clone_size: many
cdr3_aa: CASSYGMNTEAFF
cdr3_nt: TGTGCCAGCAGTTACGGGATGAACACTGAAGCTTTCTTT

d_call: .
v_call: TRBV18
j_call: TRBJ1-2
clone_size: .
cdr3_aa: CASSPLVGEYDGYTF
cdr3_nt: TGTGCCAGCTCACCCCTGGTGGGGGAGTATGATGGCTACACCTTC

d_call: .
v_call: TRBV12-3/TRBV12-4
j_call: TRBJ2-7
clone_size: many
cdr3_aa: CASSFGRVYEQYF
cdr3_nt: TGTGCCAGCAGTTTCGGAAGGGTCTACGAGCAGTACTTC